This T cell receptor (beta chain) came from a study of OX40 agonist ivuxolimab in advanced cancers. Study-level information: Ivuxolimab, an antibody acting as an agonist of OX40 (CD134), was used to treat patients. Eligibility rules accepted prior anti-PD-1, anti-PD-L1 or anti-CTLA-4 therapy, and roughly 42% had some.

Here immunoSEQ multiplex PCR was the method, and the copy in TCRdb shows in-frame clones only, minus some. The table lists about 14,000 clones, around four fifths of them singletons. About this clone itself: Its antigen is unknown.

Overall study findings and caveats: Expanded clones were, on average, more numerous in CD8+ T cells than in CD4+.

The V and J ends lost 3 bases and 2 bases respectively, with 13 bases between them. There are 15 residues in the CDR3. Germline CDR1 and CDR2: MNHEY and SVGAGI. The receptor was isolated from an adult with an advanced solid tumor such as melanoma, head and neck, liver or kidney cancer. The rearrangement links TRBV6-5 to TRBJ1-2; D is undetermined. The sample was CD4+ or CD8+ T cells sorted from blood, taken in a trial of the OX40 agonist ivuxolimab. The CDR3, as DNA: TGTGCCAGCAGTTATCGGAAGACACTCAACTATGGCTACACCTTC. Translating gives CASSYRKTLNYGYTF.